The rows below give T cell receptor beta chains drawn from one sample of a study of early T cells in non-severe SARS-CoV-2 infection. From the 5' RACE reads, TCRdb called clonotypes with MiXCR, one entry per CDR3 protein. The sample lists some 87,000 distinct CDR3 sequences; around 13% were seen once. The sequenced material came from whole blood. Receptors originate from an adult who was a healthcare worker with PCR-confirmed SARS-CoV-2 infection or an uninfected control (not recorded which). CDR3s include the opening cysteine and the closing phenylalanine or tryptophan. Fields, in order: D gene, J gene, V gene, clone size, CDR3 protein, CDR3 DNA. The D gene is left open where the match is weak. Expanded clones are given a class, and other clones once, few, many or no size at all.

NA,TRBJ1-6,TRBV28,NA,CASTGRYSPLHF,TGTGCCAGCACCGGACGATATTCACCCCTCCACTTT
NA,TRBJ2-4,TRBV7-2,once,CASSLGKNIQYF,TGTGCCAGCAGCTTAGGTAAAAACATTCAGTACTTC
TRBD1,TRBJ2-2,TRBV7-6,NA,CASSAGTGATGELFF,TGTGCCAGCAGCGCCGGGACAGGGGCAACCGGGGAGCTGTTTTTT
NA,TRBJ1-2,TRBV29-1,few,CSVGTGAYGYTF,TGCAGCGTTGGAACAGGAGCTTATGGCTACACCTTC
TRBD1,TRBJ2-2,TRBV7-9,many,CASSLEAGGASGELFF,TGTGCCAGCAGCTTAGAGGCAGGGGGCGCGTCCGGGGAGCTGTTTTTT
NA,TRBJ2-7,TRBV11-2,many,CASSSDTGSFTYEQYF,TGTGCCAGCAGCTCCGATACAGGGAGTTTCACCTACGAGCAGTACTTC
NA,TRBJ2-5,TRBV28,many,CASSFWEKETQYF,TGTGCCAGCAGTTTTTGGGAAAAAGAGACCCAGTACTTC
NA,TRBJ2-3,TRBV27,NA,CASSFISLEDTQYF,TGTGCCAGCAGTTTCATCAGCCTCGAAGATACGCAGTATTTT
TRBD1,TRBJ2-7,TRBV20-1,many,CSAGTGDYEQYF,TGCAGTGCCGGGACAGGGGACTACGAGCAGTACTTC
NA,TRBJ2-3,TRBV7-2,NA,CASKSGGTTDTQYF,TGTGCCAGCAAATCTGGGGGGACCACAGATACGCAGTATTTT
NA,TRBJ2-7,TRBV12-3/TRBV12-4,many,CASSLAPEGYEQYF,TGTGCCAGCAGTTTAGCCCCTGAGGGCTACGAGCAGTACTTC
NA,TRBJ2-1,TRBV6-5,NA,CAARGSSYNEQFF,TGTGCCGCCCGGGGTAGCAGCTACAATGAGCAGTTCTTC
NA,TRBJ1-5,TRBV20-1,few,CSAGWTGNQPQHF,TGCAGTGCTGGATGGACAGGCAATCAGCCCCAGCATTTT
NA,TRBJ1-2,TRBV5-5,few,CASSLGPYYGYTF,TGTGCCAGCAGCTTGGGGCCGTACTATGGCTACACCTTC
TRBD2,TRBJ2-1,TRBV7-6,NA,CASSAGSWTSGYNEQFF,TGTGCCAGCAGCGCTGGGAGTTGGACTAGCGGCTACAATGAGCAGTTCTTC
NA,TRBJ2-3,TRBV24-1,few,CATSEKGNTDTQYF,TGTGCCACCAGTGAAAAAGGGAACACAGATACGCAGTATTTT
NA,TRBJ1-5,TRBV5-6,many,CASSLGDSQPQHF,TGTGCCAGCAGCTTGGGGGATAGTCAGCCCCAGCATTTT